This T cell receptor (beta chain) was recovered during a study of long-term antiretroviral therapy in people with HIV. The CDR3 runs 15 residues. Trimming left V 7 bases short and J 4 bases short, with 18 bases between. CDR1 and CDR2 (germline): SGHTA, FQGNSA. Researchers report immunoSEQ v3.0 was run at survey level. Generated by immunoSEQ multiplex PCR, the TCRdb table keeps only in-frame clones and is missing some. The sample has some 28,000 clones, just over 85% seen once; the top ten hold approximately 4.8%. The chain carries TRBV7-2 and TRBJ2-3; possible D gene TRBD2, 6 bases. The clonotype originates from a woman aged 25 to 39 with HIV. The source was unsorted PBMCs, collected 0.8 years after starting antiretroviral therapy. The CDR3: CASTYYTGGADTQYF. CDR3 coding DNA: TGTGCCAGCACCTACTACACAGGAGGGGCAGATACGCAGTATTTT.